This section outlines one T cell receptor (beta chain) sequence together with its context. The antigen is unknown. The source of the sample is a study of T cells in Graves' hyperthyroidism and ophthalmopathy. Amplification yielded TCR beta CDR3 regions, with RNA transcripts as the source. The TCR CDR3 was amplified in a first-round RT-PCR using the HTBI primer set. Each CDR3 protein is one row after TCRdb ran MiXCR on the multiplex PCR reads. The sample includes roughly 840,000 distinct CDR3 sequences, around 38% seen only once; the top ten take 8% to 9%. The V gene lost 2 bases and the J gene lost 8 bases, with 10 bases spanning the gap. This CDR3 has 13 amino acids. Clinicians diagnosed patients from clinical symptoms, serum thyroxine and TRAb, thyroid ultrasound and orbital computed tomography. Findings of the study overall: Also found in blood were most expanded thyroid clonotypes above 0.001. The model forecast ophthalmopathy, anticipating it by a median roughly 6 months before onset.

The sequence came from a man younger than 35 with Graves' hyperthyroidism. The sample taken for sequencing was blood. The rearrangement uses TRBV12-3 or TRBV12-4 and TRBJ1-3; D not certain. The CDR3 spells CASSLRELDTIYF. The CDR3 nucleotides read TGTGCCAGCAGTTTACGGGAATTGGACACCATATATTTT.